The 5 T cell receptor beta chains listed next were all sequenced from one sample in a study of cytomegalovirus exposure and HLA in healthy donors. PCR involved 60 Vbeta and 13 Jbeta primers. Assay used: immunoSEQ multiplex PCR; TCRdb lists only in-frame clones, some missing. The top ten clones hold around 0.3% of a sample with about 200,000 clones, around nine tenths of them seen once. The specimen sequenced was PBMCs. Every receptor here comes from a woman in her 30s in good health and CMV-seronegative.

The chain joins TRBV2 to TRBJ2-5; no clear D gene. Matching the DNA end better, TRBJ2-7 makes the J call doubtful. The CDR3 is 15 amino acids. Germline V gives CDR1 SNHLY, CDR2 FYNNEI. The CDR3 DNA reads as TGTGCCAGCAGTGAAGGGGCAGTCCTTCCTTACGAGCAGTACTTC. It translates to CASSEGAVLPYEQYF.

The chain is built from TRBV4-2 and TRBJ2-1, with TRBD2 matching 9 bases. The CDR3 runs 16 residues. Unmatched junction bases numbered 11, after V lost 1 base and J lost 10 bases. In germline, CDR1 is LGHNA, CDR2 YNFKEQ. This chain's CDR3 is CASSQVASGRSGEQFF. The CDR3 DNA reads as TGTGCCAGCAGCCAAGTTGCCAGCGGGAGGTCGGGGGAGCAGTTCTTC.

The rearrangement joins TRBV28 to TRBJ2-6; D unclear. Trimming removed 10 bases from V and 4 bases from J, with 11 bases in between. This CDR3 has 13 residues. The germline gives CDR1 MDHEN, CDR2 SYDVKM. The CDR3 loop reads CATESPGANVLTF. CDR3 coding DNA: TGTGCCACCGAGTCCCCCGGGGCCAACGTCCTGACTTTC.

This clone appeared a few times. The CDR3 coding sequence is TGTGCCAGCAGCCAAGACATCCGCGCCGAGCAGTACTTC. Its translation: CASSQDIRAEQYF. The genes are TRBV14 and TRBJ2-7; D is unclear. The germline V gene has CDR1 SGHDN and CDR2 FVKESK. V lost 0 bases, J lost 6 bases, and 9 bases lay in between. CDR3 length: 13 amino acids.

With respect to this clone: Other nucleotide sequences from this sample produce the same CDR3. The chain combines TRBV6-5 with TRBJ2-6; 7 positions agree with TRBD1. Germline V gene lookup returns CDR1 MNHEY and CDR2 SVGAGI. The CDR3 has 15 amino acids. Trimming took 5 bases from V and 4 from J; bases not matched to a gene: 5. CDR3 loop: CASSHRGTGANVLTF. CDR3 bases: TGTGCCAGCAGTCACAGGGGAACCGGGGCCAACGTCCTGACTTTC.